This is a list of T cell receptor beta chains from one sample in a study of siplizumab effects on memory and regulatory T cells. Produced via immunoSEQ multiplex PCR; TCRdb's table is partial and in-frame only. The sample includes about 63,000 clones, 70% to 90% of them seen just once. The source material was memory CD4+ T cells sorted from blood. The receptors stem from a human donor in good health. The conserved cysteine and the conserved F or W are not part of the CDR3 here. For some rows the clone size is stated as once, few or many, or as a class when expanded; others skip it.

V	J	size	length	CDR3
TRBV5-1	TRBJ1-2	NA	14	ASNQDGTGGSTGYT
TRBV19	TRBJ1-5	NA	15	ASSPGTGSGVWQPQH
TRBV6-6	TRBJ2-1	few	12	ASNGGAQYNEQF
TRBV5-1	TRBJ1-4	NA	13	ASSLAAGLDEKLF
TRBV5-1	TRBJ2-2	NA	11	ASSSRDAGELF
TRBV7-9	TRBJ2-5	NA	15	ASSSGPWPRGPETQY
TRBV25-1	TRBJ2-7	NA	9	ASKGAYEQY
TRBV7-2	TRBJ1-1	NA	12	ASSLGDRNTEAF
TRBV28	TRBJ2-7	NA	12	ASKGGGGSYEQY
TRBV7-9	TRBJ1-4	NA	13	ASSRQGATNEKLF
TRBV19	TRBJ2-1	NA	11	ASSNGVYNEQF
TRBV27	TRBJ2-3	once	14	ASSTPAGGATDTQY
TRBV7-6	TRBJ2-2	NA	19	ASSLVSFLGRSPLNTGELF
TRBV4-2	TRBJ2-7	NA	11	ASSQRSGHEQY
TRBV18	TRBJ2-5	NA	16	ASSPDRGLAGLQETQY
TRBV7-9	TRBJ1-4	few	15	ASSLVVRGMANEKLF
TRBV5-5	TRBJ2-5	once	15	ASSLGGAGGAAETQY
TRBV2	TRBJ1-5	NA	14	ASSEVQGFSNQPQH
TRBV6-1	TRBJ1-3	NA	14	ASSERSHQARNTIY
TRBV6-1	TRBJ2-1	many	13	ASINPSGGFNEQF
TRBV21-1	TRBJ1-5	few	12	ASSRTPPTVPQH
TRBV29-1	TRBJ1-1	NA	10	SVGQGRTEAF